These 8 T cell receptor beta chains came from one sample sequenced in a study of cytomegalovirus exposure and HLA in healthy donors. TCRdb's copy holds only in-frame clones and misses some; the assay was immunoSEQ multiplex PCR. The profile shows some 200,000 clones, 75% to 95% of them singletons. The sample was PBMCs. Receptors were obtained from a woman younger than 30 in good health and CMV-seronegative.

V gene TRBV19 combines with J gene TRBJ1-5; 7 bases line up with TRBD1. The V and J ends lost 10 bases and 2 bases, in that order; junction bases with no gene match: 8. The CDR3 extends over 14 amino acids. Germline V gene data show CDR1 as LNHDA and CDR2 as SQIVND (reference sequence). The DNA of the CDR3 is TGTGCCACCAGCCGGGACAGTCGCAATCAGCCCCAGCATTTT. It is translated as CATSRDSRNQPQHF.

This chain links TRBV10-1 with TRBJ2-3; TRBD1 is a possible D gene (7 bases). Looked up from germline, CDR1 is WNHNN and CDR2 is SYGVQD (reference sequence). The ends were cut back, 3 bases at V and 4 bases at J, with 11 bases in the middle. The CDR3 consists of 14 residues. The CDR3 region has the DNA TGCGCCAGCAGTGACTCAGGGGGGTCAGATACGCAGTATTTT. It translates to CASSDSGGSDTQYF.

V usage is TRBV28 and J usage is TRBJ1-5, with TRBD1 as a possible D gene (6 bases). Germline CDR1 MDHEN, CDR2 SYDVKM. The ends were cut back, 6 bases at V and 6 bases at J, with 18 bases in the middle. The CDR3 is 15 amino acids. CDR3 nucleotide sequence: TGTGCCAGCAGCCGGATCCAGGGGCAAGGTCAGCCCCAGCATTTT. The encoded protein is CASSRIQGQGQPQHF. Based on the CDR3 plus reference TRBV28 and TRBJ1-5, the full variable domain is DVKVTQSSRYLVKRTGEKVFLECVQDMDHENMFWYRQDPGLGLRLIYFSYDVKMKEKGDIPEGYSVSREKKERFSLILESASTNQTSMYLCASSRIQGQGQPQHFGDGTRLSIL.

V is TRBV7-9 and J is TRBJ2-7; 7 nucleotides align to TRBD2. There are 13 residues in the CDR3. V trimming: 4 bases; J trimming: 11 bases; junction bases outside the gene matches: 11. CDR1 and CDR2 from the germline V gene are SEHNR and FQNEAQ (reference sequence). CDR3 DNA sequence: TGTGCCAGCAGCTACCCCATCGCGCGGGAGAAGTACTTC. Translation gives CASSYPIAREKYF. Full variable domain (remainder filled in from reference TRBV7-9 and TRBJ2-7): DTGVSQNPRHKITKRGQNVTFRCDPISEHNRLYWYRQTLGQGPEFLTYFQNEAQLEKSRLLSDRFSAERPKGSFSTLEIQRTEQGDSAMYLCASSYPIAREKYFGPGTRLTVT.

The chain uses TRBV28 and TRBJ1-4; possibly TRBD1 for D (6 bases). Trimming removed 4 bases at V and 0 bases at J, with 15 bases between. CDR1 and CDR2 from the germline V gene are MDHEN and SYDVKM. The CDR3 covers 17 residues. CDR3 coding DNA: TGTGCCAGCAGTTCTCTAAGGACAGATGCAACTAATGAAAAACTGTTTTTT. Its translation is CASSSLRTDATNEKLFF. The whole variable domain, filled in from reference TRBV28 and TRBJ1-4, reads DVKVTQSSRYLVKRTGEKVFLECVQDMDHENMFWYRQDPGLGLRLIYFSYDVKMKEKGDIPEGYSVSREKKERFSLILESASTNQTSMYLCASSSLRTDATNEKLFFGSGTQLSVL.

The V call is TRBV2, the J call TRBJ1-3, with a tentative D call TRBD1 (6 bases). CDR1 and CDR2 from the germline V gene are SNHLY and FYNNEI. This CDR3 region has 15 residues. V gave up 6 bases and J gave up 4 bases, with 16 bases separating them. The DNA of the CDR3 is TGTGCCAGCAGCCAGCTGGGGGCCTCCGGAAACACCATATATTTT. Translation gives CASSQLGASGNTIYF. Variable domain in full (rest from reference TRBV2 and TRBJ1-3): EPEVTQTPSHQVTQMGQEVILRCVPISNHLYFYWYRQILGQKVEFLVSFYNNEISEKSEIFDDQFSVERPDGSNFTLKIRSTKLEDSAMYFCASSQLGASGNTIYFGEGSWLTVV.

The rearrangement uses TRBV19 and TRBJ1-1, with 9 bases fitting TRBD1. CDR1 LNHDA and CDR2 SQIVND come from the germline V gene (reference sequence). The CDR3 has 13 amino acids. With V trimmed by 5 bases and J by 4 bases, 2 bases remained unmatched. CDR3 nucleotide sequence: TGTGCCAGTAGTCGGACAGGGGCCACTGAAGCTTTCTTT. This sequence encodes CASSRTGATEAFF.

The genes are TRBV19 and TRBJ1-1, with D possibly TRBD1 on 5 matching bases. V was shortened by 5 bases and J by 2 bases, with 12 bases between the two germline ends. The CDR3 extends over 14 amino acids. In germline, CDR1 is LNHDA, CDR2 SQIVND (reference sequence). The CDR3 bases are TGTGCCAGTAGTTACACAGGCGATAACACTGAAGCTTTCTTT. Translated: CASSYTGDNTEAFF.